A single sample gave rise to the 22 T cell receptor beta chains below, sequenced in a study of cytomegalovirus exposure and HLA in healthy donors. Amplification used 60 Vbeta primers and 13 Jbeta primers. Profiled with immunoSEQ multiplex PCR; TCRdb holds only in-frame clones, not every one. The sample lists about 200,000 clones, more than 75% occurring once. The sequenced sample consisted of PBMCs. All receptors derive from a woman under 30 in good health and CMV-seronegative.

The CDR3, as DNA: TGTGCCAGCAGCGTTAGCGGGACCGGTAGGGATACGCAGTATTTT. It codes for CASSVSGTGRDTQYF. This chain uses TRBV7-9 with TRBJ2-3, with 8 nucleotides matching TRBD2. In germline, CDR1 is SEHNR, CDR2 FQNEAQ (reference sequence). With V trimmed by 5 bases and J by 6 bases, 10 bases remained unmatched. The CDR3 loop spans 15 amino acids.

The chain links TRBV7-2 to TRBJ1-1, with D possibly TRBD1 on 6 matching bases. There are 15 residues in the CDR3. Germline assignment: CDR1 SGHTA and CDR2 FQGNSA. Trimming shortened V by 5 bases and J by 2 bases, and 15 bases separated the two germline ends. The CDR3 sequence is CASSRTGGANTEAFF. In DNA form, the CDR3 reads TGTGCCAGCAGCAGGACCGGGGGGGCAAACACTGAAGCTTTCTTT.

The chain uses TRBV7-8 and TRBJ2-7, with 7 bases fitting TRBD1. The V gene end was trimmed by 0 bases and the J gene end by 3 bases; junction bases not matched to a gene: 5. CDR3 length: 15 amino acids. Germline V gene data show CDR1 as SGHVS and CDR2 as FQNEAQ. As DNA, the CDR3 is TGTGCCAGCAGCTTAGCAGGGGGCGTCGGCTACGAGCAGTACTTC. Translated: CASSLAGGVGYEQYF.

V and J are TRBV18 and TRBJ2-5; 8 positions match TRBD1. This CDR3 comprises 16 residues. V was clipped by 5 bases and J by 5 bases; unmatched bases: 13. Per the germline V gene, CDR1 is KGHSH and CDR2 is LQKENI. CDR3 amino acids: CASSSTHRGKGETQYF. The CDR3 coding sequence is TGTGCCAGCTCATCAACTCACAGGGGGAAGGGGGAGACCCAGTACTTC.

This chain joins TRBV7-2 and TRBJ1-1, with no clear D. CDR1 and CDR2 from the germline V gene are SGHTA and FQGNSA. The CDR3 has 14 amino acids. V dropped 2 bases and J dropped 5 bases, with 12 bases sitting between them. This CDR3 reads CASSLRSLRTEAFF. The CDR3 DNA reads TGTGCCAGCAGCTTACGGTCGTTAAGAACTGAAGCTTTCTTT.

V usage is TRBV9 and J usage is TRBJ2-1; the match to TRBD2 covers 13 bases. V lost 5 bases and J lost 4; bases outside the gene matches: 3. This CDR3 has 15 residues. Germline-derived CDR1 and CDR2 are SGDLS and YYNGEE. CDR3 DNA: TGTGCCAGCAGTGGACTAGCGGGAGTGTACAATGAGCAGTTCTTC. Its translation: CASSGLAGVYNEQFF. The entire variable domain, with the rest obtained from reference TRBV9 and TRBJ2-1, is as follows: DSGVTQTPKHLITATGQRVTLRCSPRSGDLSVYWYQQSLDQGLQFLIQYYNGEERAKGNILERFSAQQFPDLHSELNLSSLELGDSALYFCASSGLAGVYNEQFFGPGTRLTVL.

This clone came up once. This chain uses TRBV28 with TRBJ1-2; no definite D call. This CDR3 contains 10 residues. The germline V and J ends were trimmed by 6 bases and 5 bases, with 4 bases remaining between them. Germline assignment: CDR1 MDHEN and CDR2 SYDVKM. As DNA, the CDR3 is TGTGCCAGCAGGCTATATGGCTACACCTTC. It translates to CASRLYGYTF.

The J gene is TRBJ2-3, the V gene TRBV5-1, with a tentative D call TRBD1 (6 bases). Germline V gene data show CDR1 as SGHRS and CDR2 as YFSETQ. CDR3 length: 14 amino acids. V was shortened by 2 bases and J by 6 bases, with 13 bases between the two germline ends. This chain's CDR3 is CASSLQGIGDTQYF. In DNA, the CDR3 is TGCGCCAGCAGCTTACAGGGTATTGGTGATACGCAGTATTTT.

V is TRBV5-8 and J is TRBJ1-4; no firm D call. The germline V gene has CDR1 SGHTS and CDR2 YDEGEE. The CDR3 runs to 14 residues. V was cut by 0 bases and J by 8 bases, with 11 bases left in between. In nucleotides, the CDR3 is TGTGCCAGCAGCTTGGCCCGGTTAGAAGAAAAACTGTTTTTT. It translates to CASSLARLEEKLFF.

This chain joins TRBV6-5 and TRBJ1-1; the D is unclear. The V end lost 6 bases, the J end lost 7 bases, and 15 bases lay between the germline ends. CDR3 size: 13 residues. CDR1 and CDR2 (germline): MNHEY, SVGAGI. As DNA, the CDR3 is TGTGCCAGCAGCTCACGGGGAGGCCTTGAAGCTTTCTTT. It is translated as CASSSRGGLEAFF.

The chain links TRBV4-1 to TRBJ2-7; 8 bases line up with TRBD2. The CDR3 consists of 15 residues. J gave up 3 bases and V 2 bases, and 6 bases lay outside the gene matches. Germline CDR1 and CDR2: MGHRA and YSYEKL. The DNA of the CDR3 is TGCGCCAGCAGCCAACCGGGACTAGTGGGCTACGAGCAGTACTTC. It is translated as CASSQPGLVGYEQYF.

Notes on this clone: This is likely a read error, given that the CDR3 carries no conserved phenylalanine or tryptophan at its end. The chain combines TRBV6-1 with TRBJ2-7; D may be TRBD1 (5 bases). Germline values: CDR1 MNHNS, CDR2 SASEGT. The CDR3 runs to 15 residues. The V gene lost 8 bases and the J gene lost 2 bases, with 19 bases spanning the gap. The CDR3 sequence is CASFQGLGPTYEQYL. The DNA of the CDR3 is TGTGCCAGCTTCCAGGGTCTGGGCCCGACCTACGAGCAGTACCTC.

The chain carries TRBV7-3 and TRBJ2-1, with D maybe TRBD1 (5 bases). The germline V gene encodes CDR1 SGHTA and CDR2 FQGTGA. The CDR3 is made up of 14 amino acids. The V and J ends lost 5 bases and 12 bases respectively, with 20 bases between them. CDR3 region: CASSNPPQVVGQFF. The CDR3 DNA sequence: TGTGCCAGCAGCAACCCTCCACAGGTAGTGGGGCAGTTCTTC.

The V call is TRBV18, the J call TRBJ1-1, with D perhaps matching TRBD1 (6 bases). The length of the CDR3 is 17 residues. V was clipped by 3 bases and J by 4 bases, with 21 bases between them. Germline values: CDR1 KGHSH, CDR2 LQKENI. CDR3 coding DNA: TGTGCCAGCTCACCTCTTGAAGTCACAGGGTACACCACTGAAGCTTTCTTT. Encoded protein: CASSPLEVTGYTTEAFF.

The genes are TRBV5-4 and TRBJ2-3, with 11 bases aligning to TRBD2. Trimming at V came to 4 bases and at J to 0 bases, leaving 10 bases not matched to a gene. The CDR3 totals 18 residues. CDR1 and CDR2 from the germline V gene are SGHNT and YYREEE (reference sequence). Here the CDR3 reads CASSILAGGLLSTDTQYF. The CDR3 DNA follows: TGTGCCAGCAGCATCCTAGCGGGGGGTCTTCTCAGCACAGATACGCAGTATTTT. The variable domain in full, completed from reference TRBV5-4 and TRBJ2-3, reads ETGVTQSPTHLIKTRGQQVTLRCSSQSGHNTVSWYQQALGQGPQFIFQYYREEENGRGNFPPRFSGLQFPNYSSELNVNALELDDSALYLCASSILAGGLLSTDTQYFGPGTRLTVL.

The genes are TRBV30 and TRBJ2-2, with 10 bases fitting TRBD2. Looked up from germline, CDR1 is GTSNPN and CDR2 is SVGIG (reference sequence). The ends lost 5 bases at V and 7 bases at J; junction bases unmatched: 7. This CDR3 comprises 14 residues. The CDR3 region is CAWDPGLAIGELFF. CDR3 DNA sequence: TGTGCCTGGGATCCGGGACTAGCGATCGGGGAGCTGTTTTTT.

The sample holds a few counts of this clone. The chain uses TRBV29-1 and TRBJ1-1, with D perhaps TRBD1 (6 bases). Germline loops: CDR1 SQVTM, CDR2 ANQGSEA. Deletions cut 4 bases from V and 11 bases from J, with 11 bases between. The CDR3 consists of 10 residues. The CDR3 is CSVARTEAFF. CDR3 bases: TGCAGCGTTGCCCGGACAGAGGCTTTCTTT.

CDR3: CASSLGPANSLNTEAFF. CDR3 coding DNA: TGTGCCAGCAGCTTAGGCCCCGCCAACAGTCTGAACACTGAAGCTTTCTTT. The chain combines TRBV7-2 with TRBJ1-1; D uncertain. Trimming took off 1 base at V and 0 bases at J, with 15 bases between the two ends. The CDR3 sequence is 17 residues long. Germline V gene lookup returns CDR1 SGHTA and CDR2 FQGNSA.

This clone was seen a handful of times. J is TRBJ1-1 and V is TRBV15; D remains ambiguous. This CDR3 has 13 residues. The V gene's germline CDR1 is LNHNV and CDR2 YYDKDF (reference sequence). V lost 1 base and J lost 4, with 7 bases in between. The CDR3 DNA reads as TGTGCCACCAGCAGAGTTCGGGGCACTGAAGCTTTCTTT. Translating it yields CATSRVRGTEAFF.

This rearrangement joins TRBV9 to TRBJ2-2; tentatively, D is TRBD2 (5 bases). Germline V gives CDR1 SGDLS, CDR2 YYNGEE. There are 15 residues in the CDR3. V dropped 4 bases and J dropped 0 bases, with 10 bases sitting between them. The CDR3, as DNA: TGTGCCAGCAGCTTCGCCGGGACGAACACCGGGGAGCTGTTTTTT. This codes for CASSFAGTNTGELFF.

As concerns this clone: A read error may produce the germline difference seen at one junction end. The genes are TRBV6-5 and TRBJ2-1, with 8 bases matching TRBD2. Germline V gene data show CDR1 as MNHEY and CDR2 as SVGAGI. The CDR3 consists of 13 residues. The CDR3 region has the DNA TGCGCCTCGTTGGCGGGAGGAGGGGATGAGCAGTTCTTC. It translates to CASLAGGGDEQFF.

The V call is TRBV5-6, the J call TRBJ1-2, with D uncertain. V was shortened by 0 bases and J by 4 bases, with 7 bases between the two germline ends. CDR3 length equals 13 residues. CDR1 and CDR2 (germline): SGHDT, YYEEEE. The CDR3 spells CASSLGQVYGYTF. The DNA for the CDR3 is TGTGCCAGCAGCTTGGGACAAGTCTATGGCTACACCTTC.